This TCR beta chain was found in a study of T-cell memory formation after mild COVID-19. Turning to this clonotype: The antigen is undetermined.

Study-wide results and limits: Contracting CD4+ clones were located mainly in CM and EM, and CD8+ clones in EMRA. The SARS-CoV-2 specificity of second-wave clones reaching peak at day 37 remained unverified. Clones contracting over day 15 to 85 were CD4/CD8 balanced, with later expanders leaning CD4+.

TCRdb passed the 5' RACE reads through MiXCR, listing each CDR3 protein once. The data show approximately 290,000 distinct CDR3 sequences, 7% to 10% seen once. The V and J ends lost 5 bases and 8 bases, in that order; junction bases with no gene match: 7. Germline assignment: CDR1 MNHEY and CDR2 SVGAGI. The CDR3 contains 15 residues. The specimen was PBMCs or a T cell subset sorted from them (not recorded which). The chain couples TRBV6-5 to TRBJ2-1; 12 bases are a match to TRBD2. This clonotype originated in a man between 18 and 35 years old who had mild COVID-19 (a few samples of this study predate the infection). Cell type and time point are not known. CDR3 amino acids: CASSTRLAGVHEQFF. For the CDR3, the DNA is TGTGCCAGCAGTACCAGACTAGCGGGGGTCCATGAGCAGTTCTTC.